The text below deals with one T cell receptor (beta chain). This clone turned up a few times. There is no known antigen for this receptor. It has no much larger one-base neighbor in the sample; base qualities were not kept. The time point label corresponds to: tumor resected at nephrectomy. The intended sense of this specimen's treatment or condition label: treatment-naive control, cytoreductive nephrectomy. For controls, tumors were taken from treatment-naive renal cell carcinoma patients who had cytoreductive nephrectomy with no radiation beforehand. Renal cell carcinoma with clear cell pathology was present in all patients. The control tumors sequenced for TCR were resected between about 2010 and 2015 from some 10 males and a handful of females whose median age was around 54 years (range 40 to 82). Tumors were dissociated mechanically, digested with collagenase/hyaluronidase at 37 degrees C, processed in gentleMACS C tubes, and stored in liquid nitrogen. The QIAamp DNA Blood Mini Kit (Qiagen) was used to prepare genomic DNA for TCR sequencing. Samples were included in the analyses only if all quality control checks were passed.

The germline V gene gives CDR1 as SGHVS and CDR2 as FNYEAQ. From cysteine to phenylalanine, the CDR3 is 15 amino acids long. Only the CDR3 DNA stays, 45 bases, in frame from base 1. Unmatched junction bases come to 4, with V trimmed by 3 bases and J by 2 bases. The record originates from a study of radiation and T cells in renal cell carcinoma (dated by TCRdb to about 2020). Some background on the complete study: A total of some 55 samples underwent TCR beta sequencing, made up of 25 or so tumors and approximately 27 peripheral blood samples. In the 40 to 60 samples combined, roughly 4.4 million unique CDR3 nucleotide sequences were found, encoding approximately 2,900,000 unique CDR3 amino acid sequences.

What the research found in general, with its limitations: Irradiated tumors showed higher TCR clonality than controls, with the top 100 clonotypes averaging approximately 54% of the repertoire versus about 45% in nephrectomy-only tumors. Intratumoral heterogeneity went uncaptured because the only tumor material available was small regions of approximately 0.96 g. The single-armed trial design could not address effects of radiation dose or scheduling on the TCR repertoire. A greater number of dominant CDR3 motifs was detected in irradiated tumors than in control tumors, and a larger share of the repertoire was occupied by these motifs in irradiated tumors than in control tumors.

The immunoSEQ kit was used, according to the manufacturer's recommendations, to generate TCR beta libraries from genomic DNA. To prepare libraries, a first multiplex PCR with proprietary primers was run, followed by a second PCR that added unique barcodes, and a bead cleanup was done after each round. Each sample batch included a kit-provided positive control reaction and a negative control reaction. The final libraries were assessed on an Agilent 4200 TapeStation D1000 ScreenTape, pooled by volume, and quantified by qPCR. Sequencing was performed on an Illumina NextSeq500 using a MidOutput 150-cycle cartridge, with 156 Read1 cycles, 15 Index1 cycles, and the kit custom primers. The pooled library was loaded at 0.75 to 1 pM with a roughly 20% PhiX control spike-in. In the authors' own workflow: The vendor-processed data were analyzed in R, and a clonotype was defined as all T cells that share the same CDR3 nucleotide sequence. For clone abundance analyses, frequencies were normalized to the 10,000 most abundant clones per sample. Public T cell clones, which averaged fewer than five per sample, were removed prior to analysis. Dominant motif analysis used ImmunoMap with the PAM10 matrix, gap penalty 30 and homology threshold 0.3; motifs with cumulative frequency at least 0.01 counted as dominant. Here the immuneACCESS table is served through TCRdb, limited to in-frame sequences with V and J called. Missing clones are a known gap in these copies; in checked studies unresolved V genes cover under half, and the rest lacks a known reason. Clonal size and the V and J genes are those of that table, whereas D and trimming came from the DNA. The sample has roughly 13,000 clones on record, around 50% of them singletons. Together, the top ten hold 10% to 15% of the sample.

The chain employs TRBV7-6 and TRBJ2-7, and TRBD1 matches 10 of the central bases. Sequencing was performed on tumor tissue, taken from a patient whose treatment was nephrectomy without radiotherapy. The receptor's source is a man aged 50 or older with renal cell carcinoma. CDR3 region: CASSFGTGAAYEQYF. The nucleotide sequence is given as TGTGCCAGCAGCTTCGGGACAGGGGCCGCCTACGAGCAGTACTTC.